Described below is a single TCR beta chain sequence and its context. Germline V lookup: CDR1 LNHDA, CDR2 SQIVND (reference sequence). V lost 6 bases to trimming and J lost 0 bases, with 9 bases between them. The CDR3 has 14 residues. Method: immunoSEQ multiplex PCR; TCRdb's copy keeps in-frame clones and lacks some. Of some 99,000 clones detected, 75% to 90% appear once; the ten largest clones hold roughly 1.9%. This sample is drawn from a study of preoperative IRX-2 immunotherapy in early breast cancer. Noted treatment: preoperative locoregional IRX-2 cytokine immunotherapy. This phase Ib study tested locoregional IRX-2 cytokine immunotherapy given before surgery.

The sample in question was tumor tissue, obtained after IRX-2 immunotherapy. The TCR originated in a human donor with breast cancer. This chain connects TRBV19 to TRBJ1-3; D is ambiguous. In nucleotides, the CDR3 is TGTGCCAGTAGAACGGGGTACTCTGGAAACACCATATATTTT. It translates to CASRTGYSGNTIYF.